These T cell receptor beta chains were read from a single sample in a study of blood T cell repertoires in COVID-19. The method was immunoSEQ multiplex PCR; TCRdb's version includes in-frame clones alone and lacks a portion of them. The sample includes tens of thousands of clones, about 87% of them seen just once. Sequencing was done on a sample of peripheral blood. These receptors came from a man between 65 and 85 years old with acute or convalescent COVID-19. The CDR3 runs from the conserved cysteine through the conserved F or W. The order of the fields is V gene, clone size, D gene, J gene, CDR3 DNA, CDR3 protein. The D gene is left open where the match is weak. For some rows the clone size is stated as once, few or many, or as a class when expanded; others skip it.

V gene: TRBV7-9
clone size: NA
D gene: TRBD1
J gene: TRBJ1-4
CDR3 DNA: TGTGCCAGCAGCTTAGACAGGGGGCTACCAACTAATGAAAAACTGTTTTTT
CDR3 protein: CASSLDRGLPTNEKLFF

V gene: TRBV4-2
clone size: NA
D gene: TRBD1
J gene: TRBJ2-7
CDR3 DNA: TGTGCCAGCAGCCAAGACCGGACAGGTTTTTACGAGCAGTACTTC
CDR3 protein: CASSQDRTGFYEQYF

V gene: TRBV18
clone size: NA
D gene: NA
J gene: TRBJ1-1
CDR3 DNA: TGTGCCAGCTCATCGTCGACAGCGAACACTGAAGCTTTCTTT
CDR3 protein: CASSSSTANTEAFF

V gene: TRBV30
clone size: few
D gene: NA
J gene: TRBJ1-1
CDR3 DNA: TGTGCCTGGACAGCAAGGGACACGAACACTGAAGCTTTCTTT
CDR3 protein: CAWTARDTNTEAFF

V gene: TRBV2
clone size: NA
D gene: TRBD2
J gene: TRBJ2-7
CDR3 DNA: TGTGCCAGCAGCCTAGGACTAGCGAGGACCTACGAGCAGTACTTC
CDR3 protein: CASSLGLARTYEQYF

V gene: TRBV6-6
clone size: NA
D gene: NA
J gene: TRBJ2-1
CDR3 DNA: TGTGCCAGCAGTCAGGAGCCATGGGTTTACAATGAGCAGTTCTTC
CDR3 protein: CASSQEPWVYNEQFF

V gene: TRBV5-1
clone size: once
D gene: NA
J gene: TRBJ1-3
CDR3 DNA: TGCGCCAGCAGCACTGACTCTGGAAACACCATATATTTT
CDR3 protein: CASSTDSGNTIYF

V gene: TRBV7-2
clone size: NA
D gene: NA
J gene: TRBJ1-6
CDR3 DNA: TGTGCCAGCAGCTTAGACTCTGTTGGTTCACCCCTCCACTTT
CDR3 protein: CASSLDSVGSPLHF

V gene: TRBV27
clone size: medium-sized
D gene: NA
J gene: TRBJ1-2
CDR3 DNA: TGTGCCACCTCGACAGCTACCTATGGCTACACCTTC
CDR3 protein: CATSTATYGYTF

V gene: TRBV24-1
clone size: NA
D gene: TRBD2
J gene: TRBJ2-3
CDR3 DNA: TGTGCCACCAGTGACTCGACTAGCGACCGCACAGATACGCAGTATTTT
CDR3 protein: CATSDSTSDRTDTQYF

V gene: TRBV4-2
clone size: NA
D gene: TRBD1
J gene: TRBJ2-3
CDR3 DNA: TGTGCCAGCAGCCAAGATATACAGGGGGGTGGTAGCGCAGATACGCAGTATTTT
CDR3 protein: CASSQDIQGGGSADTQYF

V gene: TRBV7-2
clone size: NA
D gene: NA
J gene: TRBJ1-3
CDR3 DNA: TGTGCCAGCAGCCCGGACAACTCTGGAAACACCATATATTTT
CDR3 protein: CASSPDNSGNTIYF

V gene: TRBV18
clone size: NA
D gene: NA
J gene: TRBJ1-1
CDR3 DNA: TGTGCCAGCTCACCCCGGGACACCTACACTGAAGCTTTCTTT
CDR3 protein: CASSPRDTYTEAFF

V gene: TRBV18
clone size: NA
D gene: TRBD2
J gene: TRBJ2-4
CDR3 DNA: TGTGCCAGCTCACCATCCGGGACTAGACAGAACATTCAGTACTTC
CDR3 protein: CASSPSGTRQNIQYF

V gene: TRBV30
clone size: once
D gene: NA
J gene: TRBJ1-1
CDR3 DNA: TGTGCCTGGTCCTCCTCAGGGGCCACTGAAGCTTTCTTT
CDR3 protein: CAWSSSGATEAFF

V gene: TRBV5-4
clone size: NA
D gene: TRBD2
J gene: TRBJ2-2
CDR3 DNA: TGTGCCAGCAGACCCGGACTAGCCGCGAACACCGGGGAGCTGTTTTTT
CDR3 protein: CASRPGLAANTGELFF

V gene: TRBV5-1
clone size: few
D gene: NA
J gene: TRBJ1-2
CDR3 DNA: TGCGCCAGCAGCTTGTCGTTTGCGGACACCTATGGCTACACCTTC
CDR3 protein: CASSLSFADTYGYTF

V gene: TRBV7-2
clone size: NA
D gene: TRBD1
J gene: TRBJ1-5
CDR3 DNA: TGTGCCAGCAGCATTGACAGGGCCCTTAGCAATCAGCCCCAGCATTTT
CDR3 protein: CASSIDRALSNQPQHF

V gene: TRBV2
clone size: NA
D gene: TRBD2
J gene: TRBJ2-7
CDR3 DNA: TGTGCCAGCAGCCGTCTAGCGGGACGAAACTACGAGCAGTACTTC
CDR3 protein: CASSRLAGRNYEQYF

V gene: TRBV10-3
clone size: once
D gene: TRBD2
J gene: TRBJ2-5
CDR3 DNA: TGTGCCATCAATCAAGCGGGGATGGAGACCCAGTACTTC
CDR3 protein: CAINQAGMETQYF

V gene: TRBV5-1
clone size: NA
D gene: NA
J gene: TRBJ2-2
CDR3 DNA: TGCGCCAGCAGCTTGGGAGGGCAGATCGGGGAGCTGTTTTTT
CDR3 protein: CASSLGGQIGELFF

V gene: TRBV19
clone size: NA
D gene: TRBD1
J gene: TRBJ1-1
CDR3 DNA: TGTGCCACCCACAGGGGGCAATACTTCAACACTGAAGCTTTCTTT
CDR3 protein: CATHRGQYFNTEAFF

V gene: TRBV5-4
clone size: NA
D gene: NA
J gene: TRBJ1-2
CDR3 DNA: TGTGCCAGCAGCTCGACAGAAGACTATGGCTACACCTTC
CDR3 protein: CASSSTEDYGYTF

V gene: TRBV2
clone size: NA
D gene: NA
J gene: TRBJ1-1
CDR3 DNA: TGTGCCAGCAGTGGACAGAGGAGTTTCTTT
CDR3 protein: CASSGQRSFF

V gene: TRBV24-1
clone size: NA
D gene: TRBD1
J gene: TRBJ1-2
CDR3 DNA: TGTGCCACCAGTGATACAGGGGTCGGCTACACCTTC
CDR3 protein: CATSDTGVGYTF

V gene: TRBV6-5
clone size: NA
D gene: NA
J gene: TRBJ2-2
CDR3 DNA: TGTGCCAGCAGTCTCCTCAGCGGGAACACCGGGGAGCTGTTTTTT
CDR3 protein: CASSLLSGNTGELFF

V gene: TRBV7-9
clone size: NA
D gene: NA
J gene: TRBJ1-4
CDR3 DNA: TGTGCCAGCAGCTTAGACAGGGATTCGGGAAAACTGTTTTTT
CDR3 protein: CASSLDRDSGKLFF

V gene: TRBV4-2
clone size: medium-sized
D gene: TRBD1
J gene: TRBJ1-3
CDR3 DNA: TGTGCCAGCAGCCAAGAAGGGACAGCCGATTTGACTGGAAACACCATATATTTT
CDR3 protein: CASSQEGTADLTGNTIYF

V gene: TRBV14
clone size: NA
D gene: TRBD2
J gene: TRBJ2-5
CDR3 DNA: TGTGCCAGCAGCCACCAGACTAGCGGCCAAGAGACCCAGTACTTC
CDR3 protein: CASSHQTSGQETQYF

V gene: TRBV29-1
clone size: NA
D gene: NA
J gene: TRBJ1-4
CDR3 DNA: TGCAGCGTTGGCGGGCACTCTAATGAAAAACTGTTTTTT
CDR3 protein: CSVGGHSNEKLFF

V gene: TRBV19
clone size: NA
D gene: NA
J gene: TRBJ2-6
CDR3 DNA: TGTGCCAGTAGTAATATTGGCCCTGGGGCCAACGTCCTGACTTTC
CDR3 protein: CASSNIGPGANVLTF